Shown below are 10 T cell receptor beta chains from a single sample sequenced in a study of blood T cell repertoires in COVID-19 (dated by TCRdb to about 2020). Library prep was done by the immunoSEQ multiplex PCR assay. What TCRdb holds here is the immuneACCESS table cut down to in-frame rearrangements. Part of the clones is not present; checked against another copy, under half of the missing clones reflect an unresolved V gene, and the others are unexplained. The table for this sample lists about 140,000 clones; more than 75% of them were counted only once. Less than 5% of the sample rests with the top ten. Source material: peripheral blood. The receptors here all came from a woman of 80 years or more with acute or convalescent COVID-19.

The chain employs TRBV6-5 and TRBJ1-5; TRBD1 matches at 7 bases. The germline CDR1 and CDR2 sequences are MNHEY and SVGAGI. The CDR3 covers 12 residues. After removal of 10 bases from V and 4 bases from J, the junction contained 4 bases not matched to a gene. In DNA form, the CDR3 reads TGTGCCATCAAACAGGGGAATCAGCCCCAGCATTTT. It translates to CAIKQGNQPQHF.

The gene calls are TRBV13 and TRBJ2-5; 12 bases align to TRBD2. The CDR3 sequence is 19 residues long. Trimming at V came to 5 bases and at J to 4 bases, leaving 17 bases not matched to a gene. Germline CDR1 and CDR2: PRHDT and FYEKMQ (reference sequence). CDR3 bases: TGTGCCAGCAGCCGTCGCCTAGCGGGAGGGACCAGATGGCGAGAGACCCAGTACTTC. It encodes CASSRRLAGGTRWRETQYF.

This clone was seen just once. The V and J genes are TRBV24-1 and TRBJ2-3; 7 bases align to TRBD2. Trimming removed 9 bases from V and 4 bases from J; junction bases left unmatched: 9. In germline, CDR1 is KGHDR, CDR2 SFDVKD. The CDR3 is 14 residues long. The CDR3 DNA follows: TGTGCCACCCGTCCCGCGGGAGACGCAGATACGCAGTATTTT. Protein product: CATRPAGDADTQYF.

The V gene is TRBV19, the J gene TRBJ1-2; TRBD1 is a possible D gene (5 bases). V lost 7 bases, J lost 8 bases, and 23 bases lay in between. CDR3 length equals 15 residues. Germline V gives CDR1 LNHDA, CDR2 SQIVND (reference sequence). CDR3 residues: CASTPSLTASRGYTF. CDR3 coding DNA: TGTGCCAGTACCCCCTCGTTGACAGCGAGTAGGGGCTACACCTTC.

The chain recombines TRBV11-3 with TRBJ2-2; 13 positions agree with TRBD2. With 5 bases clipped from V and 1 base from J, the junction kept 7 bases outside the gene matches. The germline V gene encodes CDR1 SGHNT and CDR2 YENEEA. The CDR3 covers 18 residues. The CDR3 here is CASSHRTSGGLNTGELFF. Written as DNA, the CDR3 is TGTGCCAGCAGCCACAGGACTAGCGGGGGCCTGAACACCGGGGAGCTGTTTTTT. The full variable domain, completed using reference TRBV11-3 and TRBJ2-2, is EAGVVQSPRYKIIEKKQPVAFWCNPISGHNTLYWYLQNLGQGPELLIRYENEEAVDDSQLPKDRFSAERLKGVDSTLKIQPAELGDSAVYLCASSHRTSGGLNTGELFFGEGSRLTVL.

The J gene is TRBJ1-4, the V gene TRBV19; 7 positions agree with TRBD1. The CDR3 consists of 15 residues. Germline V gene data show CDR1 as LNHDA and CDR2 as SQIVND (reference sequence). Germline trimming cut 3 bases from V and 5 bases from J; bases unmatched to any gene: 6. This CDR3 is CASSISGQRNEKLFF. CDR3 bases: TGTGCCAGTAGTATTTCGGGACAGCGGAATGAAAAACTGTTTTTT.

This chain connects TRBV30 to TRBJ2-7; D may be TRBD1 (6 bases). The CDR3 sequence is 11 residues long. Germline V gene sequence: CDR1 GTSNPN, CDR2 SVGIG (reference sequence). V lost 4 bases and J lost 2, with 6 bases in between. The CDR3: CAWTGAYEQYF. The DNA of the CDR3 is TGTGCCTGGACAGGGGCCTACGAGCAGTACTTC.

This sequence joins TRBV6-5 and TRBJ2-1; D perhaps matches TRBD1 (5 bases). The CDR3 has 15 amino acids. The germline gives CDR1 MNHEY, CDR2 SVGAGI. V lost 2 bases, J lost 4 bases, and 12 bases lay in between. The CDR3 DNA reads as TGTGCCAGCAGTTACCTGGCAGGGTATTACAATGAGCAGTTCTTC. Protein: CASSYLAGYYNEQFF.

The table lists this clone with a few counts. The V gene is TRBV7-2, the J gene TRBJ2-7; 7 positions match TRBD1. Germline values: CDR1 SGHTA, CDR2 FQGNSA. V lost 1 base, J lost 2 bases, and 2 bases stayed unmatched. This CDR3 is 14 amino acids long. The CDR3 protein is CASSLETGTYEQYF. The CDR3 DNA sequence: TGTGCCAGCAGCTTAGAGACAGGGACCTACGAGCAGTACTTC.

The chain has TRBV27 and TRBJ2-7; TRBD2 agrees at 9 bases. Germline-derived CDR1 and CDR2 are MNHEY and SMNVEV (reference sequence). V was pared by 4 bases and J by 6 bases, with 7 bases of the junction left unmatched. The CDR3 has 14 amino acids. In DNA form, the CDR3 reads TGTGCCAGCAGTTATAGCGGGAGCTCCCGCGAGCAGTACTTC. Its translation: CASSYSGSSREQYF.